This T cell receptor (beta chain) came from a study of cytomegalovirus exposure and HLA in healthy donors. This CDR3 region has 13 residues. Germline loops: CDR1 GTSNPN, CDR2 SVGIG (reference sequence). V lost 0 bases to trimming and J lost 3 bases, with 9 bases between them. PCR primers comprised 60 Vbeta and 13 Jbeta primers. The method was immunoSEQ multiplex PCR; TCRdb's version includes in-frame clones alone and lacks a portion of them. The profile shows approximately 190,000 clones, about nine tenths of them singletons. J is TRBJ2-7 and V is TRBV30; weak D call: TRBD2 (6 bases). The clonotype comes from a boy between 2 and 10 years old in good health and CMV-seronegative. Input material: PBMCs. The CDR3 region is CAWSVGTGYEQYF. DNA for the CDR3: TGTGCCTGGAGTGTTGGGACTGGCTACGAGCAGTACTTC.